This TCR beta chain was recovered during a study of vaccination and CD4 T cells after COVID-19. Overall study context: Cultures that served as controls received a CEFX pool, an HIV-1 Nef pool, or no peptide. General study findings and limits: With convalescent patients, a median about 90% of reactive clones emerged solely after vaccination. Median SARS-CoV-2-reactive clonotype numbers rose nonsignificantly, roughly 20 to 40.

As for this clonotype: The antigen is not known.

Cultured CD4+ T cell DNA underwent sequencing with the Oncomine TCR Beta short-read assay. TCRdb fed the PCR reads into MiXCR, producing one record per CDR3 protein. The sample lists 15,000 to 20,000 distinct CDR3 sequences; about 42% were seen once. The treatment here: roughly 11-day PBMC culture with coronavirus spike peptide pools or control peptides (ViraFEST assay). This CDR3 has 14 amino acids. Germline V gene data show CDR1 as DFQATT and CDR2 as SNEGSKA (reference sequence). Trimming took 6 bases from V and 1 from J, leaving 10 bases between them. This TCR derives from a human donor who received a COVID-19 vaccine. Sequenced here: CD4+ T cells from blood, cultured in vitro, sampled before SARS-CoV-2 vaccination. This rearrangement joins TRBV20-1 to TRBJ2-6; tentatively, D is TRBD1 (5 bases). CDR3 amino acids: CSAYSGSGANVLTF. In DNA, the CDR3 is TGCAGTGCCTACTCAGGGTCTGGGGCCAACGTCCTGACTTTC.